Following are 13 T cell receptor beta chains from one sample sequenced in a study of T cell responses to AZD1222 COVID-19 vaccine. Sequencing was performed with immunoSEQ multiplex PCR; in TCRdb, only in-frame clones are kept and a portion is missing. The sample shows some 84,000 clones, approximately 86% of them seen only once. Sequencing was performed on peripheral blood, taken on day 0 of AZD1222 vaccination. These receptor sequences come from an adult in good health.

This rearrangement joins TRBV19 to TRBJ2-2; D gene uncertain. Trimming left V 0 bases short and J 0 bases short, with 11 bases between. Germline V gene lookup returns CDR1 LNHDA and CDR2 SQIVND (reference sequence). This CDR3 is 17 amino acids long. The CDR3 loop is CASSIDLGAANTGELFF. CDR3 in DNA: TGTGCCAGTAGTATAGATCTCGGCGCCGCGAACACCGGGGAGCTGTTTTTT. Filled out from reference TRBV19 and TRBJ2-2, the complete variable domain reads DGGITQSPKYLFRKEGQNVTLSCEQNLNHDAMYWYRQDPGQGLRLIYYSQIVNDFQKGDIAEGYSVSREKKESFPLTVTSAQKNPTAFYLCASSIDLGAANTGELFFGEGSRLTVL.

The chain joins TRBV5-6 to TRBJ2-3, with D perhaps matching TRBD2 (6 bases). V was trimmed by 4 bases and J by 4 bases, leaving 13 bases between them. CDR3 length equals 14 residues. Looked up from germline, CDR1 is SGHDT and CDR2 is YYEEEE. CDR3 residues: CASSLTTGADTQYF. CDR3 DNA: TGTGCCAGCAGCCTAACCACGGGGGCAGATACGCAGTATTTT.

For the CDR3, the DNA is TGTGCCAGCAGAGATGGCCTGCCCCCGAGGTTTCTGAACACTGAAGCTTTCTTT. It codes for CASRDGLPPRFLNTEAFF. The rearrangement joins TRBV7-2 to TRBJ1-1, with D unclear. V lost 6 bases, J lost 0 bases, and 23 bases lay in between. Germline V gene data show CDR1 as SGHTA and CDR2 as FQGNSA. The CDR3 length is 18 residues.

This clone was picked up one time. CDR3 coding DNA: TGTGCCAGCAGCTCGGGACAGGGGGCGACGGGCTACACCTTC. It specifies CASSSGQGATGYTF. The genes are TRBV7-9 and TRBJ1-2, with 12 bases lining up with TRBD1. The CDR3 totals 14 residues. With 4 bases clipped from V and 8 bases from J, the junction kept 5 bases outside the gene matches. The germline V gene has CDR1 SEHNR and CDR2 FQNEAQ (reference sequence).

The V call is TRBV11-3, the J call TRBJ2-3, with D possibly matching TRBD1 (5 bases). Germline CDR1 reads SGHNT; CDR2 reads YENEEA. Deletions cut 0 bases from V and 4 bases from J, with 11 bases between. The CDR3 extends over 15 amino acids. As DNA, the CDR3 is TGTGCCAGCAGCTTAGAGGGGCTAGGTTCAGATACGCAGTATTTT. Its protein is CASSLEGLGSDTQYF.

The chain uses TRBV29-1 and TRBJ2-6; D unresolved. V was clipped by 0 bases and J by 12 bases, with 9 bases between them. The CDR3 extends over 12 amino acids. Looked up from germline, CDR1 is SQVTM and CDR2 is ANQGSEA. The CDR3 reads CSVEEPPTVLTF. For the CDR3, the DNA is TGCAGCGTTGAAGAGCCTCCCACCGTCCTGACTTTC.

The chain has TRBV28 and TRBJ1-2, with D hard to call. Germline values: CDR1 MDHEN, CDR2 SYDVKM. The CDR3 length is 14 residues. V lost 8 bases and J 8 bases, leaving 21 bases between the germline ends. DNA of the CDR3: TGTGCCAGCTCCGGCGACGACGAAATTAGGGGCTACACCTTC. Protein sequence: CASSGDDEIRGYTF.

The chain combines TRBV7-7 with TRBJ2-7; 8 nucleotides agree with TRBD1. CDR3 length equals 13 residues. Germline CDR1 is SSHAT and CDR2 is FNYEAQ (reference sequence). J lost 3 bases, V lost 5 bases, and 3 bases had no gene match. The CDR3, as DNA: TGTGCCAGCAGCCCAGGGGGCATCTACGAGCAGTACTTC. Protein sequence: CASSPGGIYEQYF.

CDR3 residues: CASSLDSGGNEQFF. The CDR3 DNA reads TGTGCCAGCAGCTTAGATAGCGGAGGCAATGAGCAGTTCTTC. This chain connects TRBV7-9 to TRBJ2-1; tentative D call: TRBD2 (6 bases). The CDR3 is made up of 14 amino acids. The V and J ends lost 1 base and 6 bases respectively, with 10 bases between them. Germline CDR1 reads SEHNR; CDR2 reads FQNEAQ (reference sequence).

This chain connects TRBV28 to TRBJ2-7; D is unresolved. CDR1 MDHEN and CDR2 SYDVKM come from the germline V gene. Trimming stripped 6 bases from V and 5 bases from J, with 17 bases between. The CDR3 spans 14 residues. CDR3 sequence reads: CASRSGQVNHEQYF. CDR3 in DNA: TGTGCCAGCAGGTCGGGTCAGGTAAATCACGAGCAGTACTTC.

The chain joins TRBV3-1 (or the pseudogene TRBV3-2) to TRBJ2-3; D unresolved. Germline assignment: CDR1 LGHDT and CDR2 YNNKEL (reference sequence). Trimming pared 1 base from V and 2 bases from J, leaving 10 bases between. This CDR3 region has 15 residues. For the CDR3, the DNA is TGTGCCAGCAGCCAAGGGGTCTCAAACACAGATACGCAGTATTTT. Amino acid sequence: CASSQGVSNTDTQYF.

The chain couples TRBV2 to TRBJ2-1; D is perhaps TRBD2 (6 bases). The germline V gene has CDR1 SNHLY and CDR2 FYNNEI. V was trimmed by 1 base and J by 6 bases, leaving 13 bases between them. This CDR3 contains 15 residues. CDR3: CASSEGLVLGNEQFF. In DNA, the CDR3 is TGTGCCAGCAGTGAAGGACTAGTGTTGGGCAATGAGCAGTTCTTC.

The gene calls are TRBV28 and TRBJ1-1, with TRBD1 matching 9 bases. Trimming cost V 6 bases and J 6 bases; bases outside gene matches: 14. The CDR3 is 16 amino acids. Germline V gene data show CDR1 as MDHEN and CDR2 as SYDVKM. The CDR3 is CASRVRTGVTLPEAFF. Written as DNA, the CDR3 is TGTGCCAGCAGGGTAAGGACAGGGGTAACCCTTCCTGAAGCTTTCTTT.